Listed below are T cell receptor beta chains from one sample, sequenced in a study of T cell responses to AZD1222 COVID-19 vaccine. Sequencing was performed with immunoSEQ multiplex PCR; in TCRdb, only in-frame clones are kept and a portion is missing. This table holds around 80,000 clones, approximately 89% found once. The sequencing used peripheral blood, collected 28 days after the second AZD1222 dose. The receptor source for this set is an adult who received the AZD1222 COVID-19 vaccine. The CDR3 runs from the conserved cysteine through the conserved F or W. Fields, in order: D gene, clone size, V gene, J gene, CDR3 DNA, CDR3 protein. D genes are given only for firm matches. Size is stated for part of the rows, as once, few or many counts, or as a class when the clone is expanded.

d_call: TRBD1
clone_size: .
v_call: TRBV5-1
j_call: TRBJ2-7
cdr3_nt: TGCGCCAGCAGCTTGGGATCTGGGACAGGGGCCTACGAGCAGTACTTC
cdr3_aa: CASSLGSGTGAYEQYF

d_call: .
clone_size: .
v_call: TRBV9
j_call: TRBJ2-4
cdr3_nt: TGTGCCAGCAGCGCCGGGGCCGAAAACATTCAGTACTTC
cdr3_aa: CASSAGAENIQYF

d_call: .
clone_size: .
v_call: TRBV3-1/TRBV3-2
j_call: TRBJ2-2
cdr3_nt: TGTGCCAGCAGCCAGGCCCATAGTTCCGGGGAGCTGTTTTTT
cdr3_aa: CASSQAHSSGELFF

d_call: .
clone_size: once
v_call: TRBV14
j_call: TRBJ1-4
cdr3_nt: TGTGCCAGCAGCTCAGTCTCGATAAATGGGAAACTGTTTTTT
cdr3_aa: CASSSVSINGKLFF

d_call: .
clone_size: once
v_call: TRBV19
j_call: TRBJ2-2
cdr3_nt: TGTGCCAGTAGCCCTGCGGGGCGACCGTCGAACACCGGGGAGCTGTTTTTT
cdr3_aa: CASSPAGRPSNTGELFF

d_call: .
clone_size: .
v_call: TRBV11-1
j_call: TRBJ1-1
cdr3_nt: TGTGCCAGCAGCTTACGTGTAGGGACAAACACTGAAGCTTTCTTT
cdr3_aa: CASSLRVGTNTEAFF

d_call: .
clone_size: .
v_call: TRBV6-1
j_call: TRBJ2-1
cdr3_nt: TGTGCCAGCAGTGAATATGAGGAGCAGTTCTTC
cdr3_aa: CASSEYEEQFF

d_call: .
clone_size: .
v_call: TRBV28
j_call: TRBJ1-2
cdr3_nt: TGTGCCAGCAGTTTTGACGGGAGGAATGGCTACACCTTC
cdr3_aa: CASSFDGRNGYTF

d_call: TRBD2
clone_size: .
v_call: TRBV7-6
j_call: TRBJ2-7
cdr3_nt: TGTGCCAGCAGCTTAGAGACTAGCGGGAGCTGGCGGGGCCAAGTGCAGTACTTC
cdr3_aa: CASSLETSGSWRGQVQYF

d_call: TRBD1
clone_size: .
v_call: TRBV7-8
j_call: TRBJ2-3
cdr3_nt: TGTGCCAGCAGCTTAGGCACGGACAGGGGTTCAGATACGCAGTATTTT
cdr3_aa: CASSLGTDRGSDTQYF

d_call: TRBD2
clone_size: .
v_call: TRBV5-1
j_call: TRBJ2-2
cdr3_nt: TGCGCCAGCAGAGCCAGACTAGCGACCGGGGAGCTGTTTTTT
cdr3_aa: CASRARLATGELFF

d_call: TRBD2
clone_size: .
v_call: TRBV7-2
j_call: TRBJ2-2
cdr3_nt: TGTGCCAGCAGCTTAGCGACTCTAGCGGGAGTTTTCGGGGAGCTGTTTTTT
cdr3_aa: CASSLATLAGVFGELFF

d_call: .
clone_size: .
v_call: TRBV4-1
j_call: TRBJ1-2
cdr3_nt: TGCGCCAGCAGCCAAGACGCGGAGTATGGCTACACCTTC
cdr3_aa: CASSQDAEYGYTF

d_call: .
clone_size: .
v_call: TRBV9
j_call: TRBJ2-5
cdr3_nt: TGTGCCAGCAGCCCGGCCTCCGGGGGCGAGACCCAGTACTTC
cdr3_aa: CASSPASGGETQYF

d_call: TRBD2
clone_size: .
v_call: TRBV28
j_call: TRBJ2-7
cdr3_nt: TGTGCCAGCACCGTAAGGGGACTAGCGGGAAAGTTCTACGAGCAGTACTTC
cdr3_aa: CASTVRGLAGKFYEQYF

d_call: .
clone_size: .
v_call: TRBV5-1
j_call: TRBJ2-2
cdr3_nt: TGCGCCAGCAGCTTGGAAGGGGCCGGGGAGCTGTTTTTT
cdr3_aa: CASSLEGAGELFF

d_call: .
clone_size: .
v_call: TRBV7-2
j_call: TRBJ2-1
cdr3_nt: TGTGCCAGCAGCCCAGATCTAAGCAATGAGCAGTTCTTC
cdr3_aa: CASSPDLSNEQFF

d_call: .
clone_size: once
v_call: TRBV5-1
j_call: TRBJ1-2
cdr3_nt: TGCGCCAGCAGCGTCGGGCCCGCGGACTATGGCTACACCTTC
cdr3_aa: CASSVGPADYGYTF

d_call: .
clone_size: .
v_call: TRBV5-1
j_call: TRBJ1-4
cdr3_nt: TGCGCCAGCAGCCGTCCGGGACAAAGTGAAAAACTGTTTTTT
cdr3_aa: CASSRPGQSEKLFF

d_call: .
clone_size: .
v_call: TRBV7-8
j_call: TRBJ1-5
cdr3_nt: TGTGCCAGCAGCTTAGAAGGGCGGCTCAGCAATCAGCCCCAGCATTTT
cdr3_aa: CASSLEGRLSNQPQHF

d_call: .
clone_size: once
v_call: TRBV2
j_call: TRBJ2-7
cdr3_nt: TGTGCCAGCAGTGGCCGGGGGCAGGGAGAGCAGTACTTC
cdr3_aa: CASSGRGQGEQYF

d_call: TRBD1
clone_size: .
v_call: TRBV5-4
j_call: TRBJ2-2
cdr3_nt: TGTGCCAGCAGCTTTGGCAGGGGGCGGGTCGGGGAGCTGTTTTTT
cdr3_aa: CASSFGRGRVGELFF

d_call: .
clone_size: once
v_call: TRBV11-2
j_call: TRBJ1-6
cdr3_nt: TGTGCCAGCAGCTTAGGCCCAGACGATAATTCACCCCTCCACTTT
cdr3_aa: CASSLGPDDNSPLHF

d_call: TRBD1
clone_size: .
v_call: TRBV6-5
j_call: TRBJ1-1
cdr3_nt: TGTGCCAGCAGTTACCCCGGACAGGCTGAAGCTTTCTTT
cdr3_aa: CASSYPGQAEAFF

d_call: TRBD2
clone_size: .
v_call: TRBV7-6
j_call: TRBJ2-3
cdr3_nt: TGTGCCAGCAGCGGACTAGCGGGAGATACAGATACGCAGTATTTT
cdr3_aa: CASSGLAGDTDTQYF

d_call: TRBD2
clone_size: .
v_call: TRBV5-1
j_call: TRBJ2-3
cdr3_nt: TGCGCCAGCAGCCTGGGGCGGGGGTCCTTAATGTGGGGTGATACGCAGTATTTT
cdr3_aa: CASSLGRGSLMWGDTQYF

d_call: TRBD2
clone_size: .
v_call: TRBV18
j_call: TRBJ2-7
cdr3_nt: TGTACCAGCTCAACGACCGGGACTAGCGCCTACGAGCAGTACTTC
cdr3_aa: CTSSTTGTSAYEQYF

d_call: TRBD2
clone_size: .
v_call: TRBV5-1
j_call: TRBJ2-1
cdr3_nt: TGCGCCAGCAGCTTGGCCAGCGGGAGGGCCTACAATGAGCAGTTCTTC
cdr3_aa: CASSLASGRAYNEQFF

d_call: TRBD2
clone_size: .
v_call: TRBV10-3
j_call: TRBJ2-5
cdr3_nt: TGTGCCATCAGTGGGACTAGCGGGAGAGTGGAGACCCAGTACTTC
cdr3_aa: CAISGTSGRVETQYF

d_call: TRBD1
clone_size: once
v_call: TRBV28
j_call: TRBJ2-6
cdr3_nt: TGTGCCAGCGGGGGACAGGGTTTCTCTGGGGCCAACGTCCTGACTTTC
cdr3_aa: CASGGQGFSGANVLTF

d_call: TRBD2
clone_size: .
v_call: TRBV4-1
j_call: TRBJ2-1
cdr3_nt: TGCGCCAGCAGCCCGAGTGGTAGCGGGAGTTTGGATGAGCAGTTCTTC
cdr3_aa: CASSPSGSGSLDEQFF

d_call: TRBD1
clone_size: .
v_call: TRBV6-5
j_call: TRBJ2-4
cdr3_nt: TGTGCCAGCAACGGACAGGGCTCCAAAAACATTCAGTACTTC
cdr3_aa: CASNGQGSKNIQYF

d_call: .
clone_size: .
v_call: TRBV7-8
j_call: TRBJ2-5
cdr3_nt: TGTGCCAGCAGCCGCCTTGCGGAGACCCAGTACTTC
cdr3_aa: CASSRLAETQYF

d_call: .
clone_size: .
v_call: TRBV10-3
j_call: TRBJ2-2
cdr3_nt: TGTGCCATCAGTGATAGCACTAGGAGTACCGGGGAGCTGTTTTTT
cdr3_aa: CAISDSTRSTGELFF

d_call: TRBD2
clone_size: .
v_call: TRBV28
j_call: TRBJ2-7
cdr3_nt: TGTGCCAGCAGTTCCTTAGCGGGGGGGAACTACGAGCAGTACTTC
cdr3_aa: CASSSLAGGNYEQYF

d_call: .
clone_size: .
v_call: TRBV18
j_call: TRBJ2-5
cdr3_nt: TGTGCCAGCTCACCACCGGGGGCCGGGGAGACCCAGTACTTC
cdr3_aa: CASSPPGAGETQYF

d_call: TRBD1
clone_size: .
v_call: TRBV29-1
j_call: TRBJ1-4
cdr3_nt: TGCAGCGTCCAAGCATACCAGGGGGCAGGAGAAAAACTGTTTTTT
cdr3_aa: CSVQAYQGAGEKLFF

d_call: .
clone_size: .
v_call: TRBV20-1
j_call: TRBJ2-5
cdr3_nt: TGCAGTGCTAGACTGGAGACCCAGTACTTC
cdr3_aa: CSARLETQYF

d_call: TRBD1
clone_size: .
v_call: TRBV3-1/TRBV3-2
j_call: TRBJ2-7
cdr3_nt: TGTGCCAGCGGTAGACAGGGATACGAGCAGTACTTC
cdr3_aa: CASGRQGYEQYF

d_call: .
clone_size: .
v_call: TRBV19
j_call: TRBJ1-1
cdr3_nt: TGTGCCAGTAGTAGCACGAACCGTCAAGCTTTCTTT
cdr3_aa: CASSSTNRQAFF

d_call: .
clone_size: .
v_call: TRBV5-1
j_call: TRBJ1-1
cdr3_nt: TGCGCCAGCAGCCTCGGGCTTGAAGGGCCGAACACTGAAGCTTTCTTT
cdr3_aa: CASSLGLEGPNTEAFF

d_call: TRBD1
clone_size: .
v_call: TRBV28
j_call: TRBJ2-7
cdr3_nt: TGTGCCAGCAGCCCGGGACAGGTGGGCTCCTACGAGCAGTACTTC
cdr3_aa: CASSPGQVGSYEQYF

d_call: .
clone_size: .
v_call: TRBV19
j_call: TRBJ1-5
cdr3_nt: TGTGCCAGTAACCCCCGGGGGGACGGCACGATACAGCCCCAGCATTTT
cdr3_aa: CASNPRGDGTIQPQHF

d_call: TRBD1
clone_size: .
v_call: TRBV28
j_call: TRBJ2-2
cdr3_nt: TGTGCCAGCAGTCCAGGACAGGGGGTCGCCGGGGAGCTGTTTTTT
cdr3_aa: CASSPGQGVAGELFF

d_call: TRBD1
clone_size: .
v_call: TRBV7-8
j_call: TRBJ2-1
cdr3_nt: TGTGCCAGCAGCTTAGCGGGACAGACAAACAATGAGCAGTTCTTC
cdr3_aa: CASSLAGQTNNEQFF